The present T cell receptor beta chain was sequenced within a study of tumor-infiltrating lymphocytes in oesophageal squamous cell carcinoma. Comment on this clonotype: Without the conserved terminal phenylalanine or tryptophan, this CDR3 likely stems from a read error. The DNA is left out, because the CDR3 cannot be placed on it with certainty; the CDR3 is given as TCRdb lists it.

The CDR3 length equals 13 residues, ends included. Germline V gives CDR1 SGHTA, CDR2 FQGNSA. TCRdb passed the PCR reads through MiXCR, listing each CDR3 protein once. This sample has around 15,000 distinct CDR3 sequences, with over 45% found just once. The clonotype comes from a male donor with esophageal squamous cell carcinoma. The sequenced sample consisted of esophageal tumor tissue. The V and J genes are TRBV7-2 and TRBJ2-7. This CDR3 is CASSLTYEQYFGS.